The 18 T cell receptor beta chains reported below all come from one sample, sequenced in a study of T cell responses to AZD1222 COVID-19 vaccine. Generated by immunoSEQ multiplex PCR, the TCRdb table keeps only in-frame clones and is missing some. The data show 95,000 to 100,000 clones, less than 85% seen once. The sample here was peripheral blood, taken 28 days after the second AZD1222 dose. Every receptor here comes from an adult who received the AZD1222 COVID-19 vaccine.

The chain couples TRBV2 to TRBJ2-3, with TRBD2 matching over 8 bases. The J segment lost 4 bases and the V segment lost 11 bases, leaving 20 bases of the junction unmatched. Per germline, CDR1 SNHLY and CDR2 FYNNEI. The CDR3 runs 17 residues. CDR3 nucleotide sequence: TGTGCCGCCAGCGGGGGCACGACTGATAGGCTAGCAGATACGCAGTATTTT. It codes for CAASGGTTDRLADTQYF.

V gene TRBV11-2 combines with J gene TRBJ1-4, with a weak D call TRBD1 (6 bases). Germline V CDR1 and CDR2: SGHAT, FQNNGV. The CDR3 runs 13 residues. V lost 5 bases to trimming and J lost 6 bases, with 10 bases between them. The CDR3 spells CASSRGIDEKLFF. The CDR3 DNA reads TGTGCCAGCAGCAGGGGGATAGATGAAAAACTGTTTTTT.

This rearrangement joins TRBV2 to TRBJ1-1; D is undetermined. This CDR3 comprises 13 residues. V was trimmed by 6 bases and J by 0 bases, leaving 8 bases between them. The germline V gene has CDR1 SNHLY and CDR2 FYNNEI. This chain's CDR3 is CASRRMMNTEAFF. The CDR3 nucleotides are TGTGCCAGCAGGAGGATGATGAACACTGAAGCTTTCTTT.

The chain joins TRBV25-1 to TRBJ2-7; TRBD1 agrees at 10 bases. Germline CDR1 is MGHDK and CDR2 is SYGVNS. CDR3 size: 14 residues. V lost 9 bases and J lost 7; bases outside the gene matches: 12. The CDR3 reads CASTGGQGIGEQYF. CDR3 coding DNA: TGTGCCAGTACAGGGGGACAGGGGATAGGGGAGCAGTACTTC.

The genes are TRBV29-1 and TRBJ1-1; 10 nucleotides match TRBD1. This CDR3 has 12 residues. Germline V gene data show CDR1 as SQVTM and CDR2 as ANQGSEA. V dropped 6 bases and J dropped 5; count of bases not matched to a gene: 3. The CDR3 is CSVDRGGTEAFF. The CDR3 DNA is TGCAGCGTGGACAGGGGGGGAACTGAAGCTTTCTTT.

CDR3 residues: CASSAGWDLNTEAFF. DNA of the CDR3: TGTGCCAGCAGCGCCGGGTGGGACCTGAACACTGAAGCTTTCTTT. The chain couples TRBV7-9 to TRBJ1-1; D is possibly TRBD1 (5 bases). Germline CDR1 reads SEHNR; CDR2 reads FQNEAQ (reference sequence). The CDR3 spans 15 residues. V was clipped by 5 bases and J by 0 bases, with 13 bases between them. Full variable domain (remainder filled in from reference TRBV7-9 and TRBJ1-1): DTGVSQNPRHKITKRGQNVTFRCDPISEHNRLYWYRQTLGQGPEFLTYFQNEAQLEKSRLLSDRFSAERPKGSFSTLEIQRTEQGDSAMYLCASSAGWDLNTEAFFGQGTRLTVV.

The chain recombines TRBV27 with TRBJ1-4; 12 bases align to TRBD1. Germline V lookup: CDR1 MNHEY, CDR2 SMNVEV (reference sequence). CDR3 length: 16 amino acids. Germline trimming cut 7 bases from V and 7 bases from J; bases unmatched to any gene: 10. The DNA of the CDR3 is TGTGCCAGCATGGGGACAGGGGGCATATGGGGTGAAAAACTGTTTTTT. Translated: CASMGTGGIWGEKLFF.

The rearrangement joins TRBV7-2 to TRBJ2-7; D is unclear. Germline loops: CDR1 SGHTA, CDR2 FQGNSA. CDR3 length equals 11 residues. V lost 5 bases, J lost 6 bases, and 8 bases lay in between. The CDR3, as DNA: TGTGCCAGCAGCCCCGTTGGCGAGCAGTACTTC. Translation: CASSPVGEQYF.

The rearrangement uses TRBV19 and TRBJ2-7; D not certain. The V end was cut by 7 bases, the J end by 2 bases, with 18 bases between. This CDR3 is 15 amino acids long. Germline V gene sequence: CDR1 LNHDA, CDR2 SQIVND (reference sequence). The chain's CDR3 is CASTSNSAGTYEQYF. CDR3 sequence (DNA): TGTGCCAGTACATCCAACAGCGCCGGAACCTACGAGCAGTACTTC.

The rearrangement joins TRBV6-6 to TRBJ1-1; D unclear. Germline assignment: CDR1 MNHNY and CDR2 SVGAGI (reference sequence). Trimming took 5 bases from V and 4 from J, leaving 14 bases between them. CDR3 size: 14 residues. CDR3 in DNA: TGTGCCAGCAGTCTCGACCCCCCTGTCACTGAAGCTTTCTTT. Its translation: CASSLDPPVTEAFF.

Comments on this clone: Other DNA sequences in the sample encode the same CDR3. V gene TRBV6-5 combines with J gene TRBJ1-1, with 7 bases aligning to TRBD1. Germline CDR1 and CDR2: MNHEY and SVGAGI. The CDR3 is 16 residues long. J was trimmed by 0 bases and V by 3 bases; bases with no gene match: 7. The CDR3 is CASSYSAGTVNTEAFF. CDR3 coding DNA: TGTGCCAGCAGTTATTCTGCCGGGACAGTGAACACTGAAGCTTTCTTT.

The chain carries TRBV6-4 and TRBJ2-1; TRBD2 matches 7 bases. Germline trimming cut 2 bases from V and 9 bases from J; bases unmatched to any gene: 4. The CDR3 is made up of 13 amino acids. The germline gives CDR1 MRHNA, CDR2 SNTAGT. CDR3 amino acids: CASSDQRGVEQFF. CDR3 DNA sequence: TGTGCCAGCAGTGACCAGCGGGGTGTTGAGCAGTTCTTC.

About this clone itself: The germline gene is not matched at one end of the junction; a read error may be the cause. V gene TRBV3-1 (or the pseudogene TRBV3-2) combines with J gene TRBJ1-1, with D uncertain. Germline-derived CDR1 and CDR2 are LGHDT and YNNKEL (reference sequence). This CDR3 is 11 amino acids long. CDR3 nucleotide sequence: TGTGCCAGCAGCCAAGAAGGTGGCCTTGTCTTT. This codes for CASSQEGGLVF.

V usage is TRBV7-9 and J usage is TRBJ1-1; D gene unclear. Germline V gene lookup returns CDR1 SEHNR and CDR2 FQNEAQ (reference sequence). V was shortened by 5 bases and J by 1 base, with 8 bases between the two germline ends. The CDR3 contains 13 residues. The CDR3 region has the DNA TGTGCCAGCAGCCCTCCGGGGAACACTGAAGCTTTCTTT. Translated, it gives CASSPPGNTEAFF. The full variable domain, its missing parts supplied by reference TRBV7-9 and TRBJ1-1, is DTGVSQNPRHKITKRGQNVTFRCDPISEHNRLYWYRQTLGQGPEFLTYFQNEAQLEKSRLLSDRFSAERPKGSFSTLEIQRTEQGDSAMYLCASSPPGNTEAFFGQGTRLTVV.

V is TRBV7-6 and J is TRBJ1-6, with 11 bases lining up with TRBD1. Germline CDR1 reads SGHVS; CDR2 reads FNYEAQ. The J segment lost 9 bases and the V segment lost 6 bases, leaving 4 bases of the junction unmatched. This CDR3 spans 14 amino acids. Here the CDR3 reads CASRGGTGGSPLHF. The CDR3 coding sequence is TGTGCCAGCAGAGGCGGGACAGGGGGTTCACCCCTCCACTTT.

CDR3 residues: CASSLEALGRKNYGYTF. The CDR3 DNA reads as TGTGCCAGCAGCTTAGAAGCGCTTGGCCGGAAGAACTATGGCTACACCTTC. The gene calls are TRBV7-9 and TRBJ1-2; D is ambiguous. Trimming removed 1 base from V and 2 bases from J, with 17 bases in between. The CDR3 is 17 residues long. Germline lookup yields CDR1 SEHNR and CDR2 FQNEAQ (reference sequence). Full variable domain (rest looked up from reference TRBV7-9 and TRBJ1-2): DTGVSQNPRHKITKRGQNVTFRCDPISEHNRLYWYRQTLGQGPEFLTYFQNEAQLEKSRLLSDRFSAERPKGSFSTLEIQRTEQGDSAMYLCASSLEALGRKNYGYTFGSGTRLTVV.

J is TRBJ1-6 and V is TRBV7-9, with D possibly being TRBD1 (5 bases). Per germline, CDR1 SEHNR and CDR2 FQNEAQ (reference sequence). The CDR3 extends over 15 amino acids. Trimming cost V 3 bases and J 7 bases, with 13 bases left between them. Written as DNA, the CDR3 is TGTGCCAGCAGCTTGGAGGGACGAACAAATTCACCCCTCCACTTT. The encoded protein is CASSLEGRTNSPLHF.

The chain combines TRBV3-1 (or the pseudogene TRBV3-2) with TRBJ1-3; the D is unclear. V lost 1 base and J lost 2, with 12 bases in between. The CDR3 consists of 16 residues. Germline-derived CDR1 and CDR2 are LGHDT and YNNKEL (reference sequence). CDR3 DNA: TGTGCCAGCAGCCAAGGAGGGCCGAGGGCTGGAAACACCATATATTTT. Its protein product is CASSQGGPRAGNTIYF.